The 8 T cell receptor beta chains below were found in one sample sequenced in a study of cytomegalovirus exposure and HLA in healthy donors. 60 Vbeta and 13 Jbeta primers were used in PCR. This table comes from immunoSEQ multiplex PCR, and its TCRdb copy is limited to in-frame clones, with some not included. In the table there are 130,000 or so clones, around 90% of which are singletons. The material sequenced was PBMCs. The receptor set was obtained from a woman aged 40 to 55 in good health and CMV-seronegative.

The V gene is TRBV28, the J gene TRBJ2-7, with D uncertain. Per germline, CDR1 MDHEN and CDR2 SYDVKM. V lost 3 bases and J lost 4, with 7 bases in between. This CDR3 contains 12 residues. CDR3 in DNA: TGTGCCAGCAGTTTTCCACTTTACGAGCAGTACTTC. Amino acids: CASSFPLYEQYF.

This chain joins TRBV14 and TRBJ2-5; TRBD2 matches at 9 bases. Matching the DNA end better, TRBJ2-7 makes the J call doubtful. Germline CDR1 is SGHDN and CDR2 is FVKESK. The CDR3 is 16 amino acids. The CDR3 nucleotides read TGTGCCAGCAGCCCGGGGAGCGGGAGGACCTCCTACGAGCAGTACTTC. This gives the protein CASSPGSGRTSYEQYF.

This clone was observed a handful of times. The V call is TRBV2, the J call TRBJ1-5, with D possibly TRBD1 on 5 matching bases. This CDR3 comprises 14 residues. CDR1 SNHLY and CDR2 FYNNEI come from the germline V gene. V gave up 2 bases and J gave up 9 bases, with 14 bases separating them. CDR3 in amino acids: CASSEPGLIAPQHF. DNA of the CDR3: TGTGCCAGCAGTGAACCGGGACTTATAGCGCCCCAGCATTTT.

To note about this clone: An end of the junction does not agree with germline; a read error may underlie this. The chain couples TRBV7-9 to TRBJ2-5; D gene ambiguous. The CDR3 has 14 amino acids. CDR1 is SEHNR and CDR2 is FQNEAQ in the germline V gene (reference sequence). The CDR3 coding sequence is TGTTCCAGCAGCTCCACCGGGTTTCAAGAGACCCAGTACTTC. Its protein is CSSSSTGFQETQYF.

This chain joins TRBV18 and TRBJ2-7; a possible D gene is TRBD2 (5 bases). From germline, CDR1 is KGHSH and CDR2 LQKENI. CDR3 length: 20 residues. V dropped 2 bases and J dropped 2 bases, with 28 bases sitting between them. The CDR3 DNA follows: TGTGCCAGCTCACCAAACGTCGCGGGTACAGTGTCCCCAAGCCCCTACGAGCAGTACTTC. It codes for CASSPNVAGTVSPSPYEQYF.

This clone was seen more than once but under ten times. This chain connects TRBV7-9 to TRBJ2-1; 10 nucleotides line up with TRBD1. Trimming removed 1 base from V and 6 bases from J; junction bases left unmatched: 3. The V gene's germline CDR1 is SEHNR and CDR2 FQNEAQ (reference sequence). The CDR3 length is 15 residues. The CDR3 sequence: CASSLGTGGINEQFF. CDR3 nucleotides: TGTGCCAGCAGCTTAGGGACAGGGGGTATCAATGAGCAGTTCTTC.

Only one count was recorded for this clone. The chain uses TRBV18 and TRBJ2-7; D is perhaps TRBD1 (6 bases). The CDR3 extends over 14 amino acids. Germline CDR1 and CDR2: KGHSH and LQKENI. V lost 5 bases to trimming and J lost 0 bases, with 11 bases between them. This CDR3 is CASSTGKSSYEQYF. DNA for the CDR3: TGTGCCAGCTCAACAGGGAAGAGCTCCTACGAGCAGTACTTC.

There are a few counts of this clone. This rearrangement joins TRBV21-1 to TRBJ2-7; TRBD1, the table's D call, lacks a check against the DNA. TRBV21-1 is deemed a pseudogene. The CDR3 runs 15 residues. CDR3 sequence (DNA): TGTGCCAGCAGCAAAGAAATAGACAGGGGACACGAGCAGTACTTC. Its translation: CASSKEIDRGHEQYF.